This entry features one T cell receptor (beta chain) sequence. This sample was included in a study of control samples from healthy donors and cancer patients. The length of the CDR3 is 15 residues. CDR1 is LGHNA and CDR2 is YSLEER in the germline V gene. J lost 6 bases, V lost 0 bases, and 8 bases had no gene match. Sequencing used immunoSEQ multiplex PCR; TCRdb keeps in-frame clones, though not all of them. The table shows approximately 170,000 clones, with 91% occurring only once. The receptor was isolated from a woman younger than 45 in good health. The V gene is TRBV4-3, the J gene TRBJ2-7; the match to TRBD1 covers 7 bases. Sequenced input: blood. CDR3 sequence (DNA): TGCGCCAGCAGCCAAGAACGGGGACAGTACTTCGAGCAGTACTTC. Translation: CASSQERGQYFEQYF.